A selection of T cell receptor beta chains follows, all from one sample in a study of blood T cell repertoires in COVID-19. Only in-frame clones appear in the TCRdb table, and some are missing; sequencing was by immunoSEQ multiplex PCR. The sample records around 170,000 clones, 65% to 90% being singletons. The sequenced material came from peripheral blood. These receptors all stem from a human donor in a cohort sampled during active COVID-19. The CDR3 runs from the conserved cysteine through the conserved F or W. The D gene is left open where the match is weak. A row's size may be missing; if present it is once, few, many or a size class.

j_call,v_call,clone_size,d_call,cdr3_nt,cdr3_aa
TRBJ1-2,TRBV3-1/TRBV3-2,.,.,TGTGCCAGCAGCCAAGATAGAATTGGCTACACCTTC,CASSQDRIGYTF
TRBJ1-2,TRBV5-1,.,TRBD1,TGCGCCAGCCACGGGACAGGGGTGAACTATGGCTACACCTTC,CASHGTGVNYGYTF
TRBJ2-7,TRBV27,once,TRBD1,TGTGCCAGCAGACGGACAGGAGGCTACGAGCAGTACTTC,CASRRTGGYEQYF
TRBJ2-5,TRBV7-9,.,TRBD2,TGTGCCAGCAGCTTAGCTAGCGGGAGATTAGAGACCCAGTACTTC,CASSLASGRLETQYF
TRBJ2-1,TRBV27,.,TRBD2,TGTGCCAGCAGTTTAATTTCGGGACAGGGACTAGCGGGAGGTACCTACAATGAGCAGTTCTTC,CASSLISGQGLAGGTYNEQFF
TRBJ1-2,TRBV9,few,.,TGTGCCAGCAGCGCCGAACAGGGACGCTACACCTTC,CASSAEQGRYTF
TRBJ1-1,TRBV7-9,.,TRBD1,TGTGCCAGCAGCACTCACCCCGGACAGGGCCCCACTGAAGCTTTCTTT,CASSTHPGQGPTEAFF
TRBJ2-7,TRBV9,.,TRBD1,TGTGCCAGCGGGGGGACAGGCGACTCCTACGAGCAGTACTTC,CASGGTGDSYEQYF
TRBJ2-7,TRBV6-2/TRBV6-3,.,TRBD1,TGTGCCAGCAGCCACGACAGGGCCTACGAGCAGTACTTC,CASSHDRAYEQYF
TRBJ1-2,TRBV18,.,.,TGTGCCAGCTCACCACCGAACAGGGCCTATGGCTACACCTTC,CASSPPNRAYGYTF
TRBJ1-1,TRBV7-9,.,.,TGTGCCAGCAGCTTAACTTACAGGGTAGGATCGAACACTGAAGCTTTCTTT,CASSLTYRVGSNTEAFF
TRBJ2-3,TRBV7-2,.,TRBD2,TGTGCCAGCAGCTTAGTAGCGGGCACCACAGATACGCAGTATTTT,CASSLVAGTTDTQYF
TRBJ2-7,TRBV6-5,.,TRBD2,TGTGCCAGCAGCGGGGGGGGATTTTCCTACGAGCAGTACTTC,CASSGGGFSYEQYF
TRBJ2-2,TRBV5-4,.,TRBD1,TGTGCCAGCAGCTTAGTAGGGGGCGCGGACACCGGGGAGCTGTTTTTT,CASSLVGGADTGELFF
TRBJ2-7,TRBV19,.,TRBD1,TGTGCCAGTAATCCGGGACAGGGAACCTACGAGCAGTACTTC,CASNPGQGTYEQYF
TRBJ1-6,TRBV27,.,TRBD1,TGTGCCAGCAGTTTACGACAGGGTCGGGGTAATTCACCCCTCCACTTT,CASSLRQGRGNSPLHF
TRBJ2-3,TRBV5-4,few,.,TGTGCCAGCAGCTTGGGCCAGGGCCTCACAGATACGCAGTATTTT,CASSLGQGLTDTQYF
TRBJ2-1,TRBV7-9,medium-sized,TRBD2,TGTGCCAGCAGCTTAACTAGCGGCACCTACAATGAGCAGTTCTTC,CASSLTSGTYNEQFF
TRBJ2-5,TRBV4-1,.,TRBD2,TGCGCCAGCAGCAGTAGCGGGGGGGCCGGAGAGACCCAGTACTTC,CASSSSGGAGETQYF
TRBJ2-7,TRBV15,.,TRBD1,TGTGCCACCACCCGATTAGGGACAGGGGTAGGCGAGCAGTACTTC,CATTRLGTGVGEQYF
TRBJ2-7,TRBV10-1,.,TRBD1,TGCGCCAGCAGTGAGTCGACAGGGGGGGACGAGCAGTACTTC,CASSESTGGDEQYF
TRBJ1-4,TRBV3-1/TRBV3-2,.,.,TGTGCCAGCAGCCAAGATCGGAGGGGAGTAACTAATGAAAAACTGTTTTTT,CASSQDRRGVTNEKLFF
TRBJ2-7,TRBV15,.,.,TGTGCCACCAGCAGAGATTTGGAAGGTGGGAGCTACGAGCAGTACTTC,CATSRDLEGGSYEQYF
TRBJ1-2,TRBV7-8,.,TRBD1,TGTGCCAGCAGCCCAAGACAGGGAACAGGGAGCGGCTACACCTTC,CASSPRQGTGSGYTF
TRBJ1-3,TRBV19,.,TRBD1,TGTGCCAGTAGTCCAAGGGACAGGGGCGGATATGGAAACACCATATATTTT,CASSPRDRGGYGNTIYF
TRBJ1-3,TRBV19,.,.,TGTGCCACCGGGTTTAGCTCTGGAAACACCATATATTTT,CATGFSSGNTIYF
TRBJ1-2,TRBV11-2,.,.,TGTGCCAGCAGCACGATGGGGACACCTCCCACGGGTGGCTACACCTTC,CASSTMGTPPTGGYTF
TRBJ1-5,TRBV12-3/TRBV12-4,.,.,TGTGCCAGCAGAAGGGGGGGGAATCAGCCCCAGCATTTT,CASRRGGNQPQHF
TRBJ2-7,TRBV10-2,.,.,TGCGCCAGCAGTGCCTACAGGGCCTACGAGCAGTACTTC,CASSAYRAYEQYF
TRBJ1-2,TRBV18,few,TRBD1,TGTGCCAGCTACGGACAGGGACGCTATGGCTACACCTTC,CASYGQGRYGYTF
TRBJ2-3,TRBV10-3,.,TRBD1,TGTGCCATCAGTGGGGAGGGGACAGGGGGGCTTGTCGGCACAGATACGCAGTATTTT,CAISGEGTGGLVGTDTQYF
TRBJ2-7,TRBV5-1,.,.,TGCGCCAGCAGCTTGGATGGTCTCGAGGGAGCCGACTACGAGCAGTACTTC,CASSLDGLEGADYEQYF
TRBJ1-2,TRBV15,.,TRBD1,TGTGCCACCAGCAGGATGGCAGGGGGCAACTATGGCTACACCTTC,CATSRMAGGNYGYTF
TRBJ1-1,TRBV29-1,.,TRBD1,TGCAGCGTTGCGGGACAGTTCAACACTGAAGCTTTCTTT,CSVAGQFNTEAFF
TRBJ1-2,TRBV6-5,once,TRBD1,TGTGCCAGCTCTAAGGGGGCTAAAAACTATGGCTACACCTTC,CASSKGAKNYGYTF
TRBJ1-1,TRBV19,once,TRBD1,TGTGCCAGTAGTCAACGGACAGGAAACACTGAAGCTTTCTTT,CASSQRTGNTEAFF
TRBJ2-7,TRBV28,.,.,TGTGCCAGCAGTTTACCTAGCAGAAGCTACGAGCAGTACTTC,CASSLPSRSYEQYF
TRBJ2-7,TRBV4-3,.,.,TGCGCCAGCAGCCAAGCTCCAGGGCCCTACGAGCAGTACTTC,CASSQAPGPYEQYF
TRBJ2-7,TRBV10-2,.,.,TGCGCCAGCGGGGCGGTTGGCGAGCAGTACTTC,CASGAVGEQYF
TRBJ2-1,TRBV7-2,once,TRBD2,TGTGCCAGCAGCTCGATGGGGGGAGGGCTCTACAATGAGCAGTTCTTC,CASSSMGGGLYNEQFF
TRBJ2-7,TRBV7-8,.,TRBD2,TGTGCCAGCAGCCTACGAAGAGAGCGGGAGCCGTACGAGCAGTACTTC,CASSLRREREPYEQYF
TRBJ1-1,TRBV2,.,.,TGTGCCAGCAGCCTGGGGAGTTGGGGCACTGAAGCTTTCTTT,CASSLGSWGTEAFF
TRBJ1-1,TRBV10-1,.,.,TGCGCCAGCAGTGGGACTATGAACACTGAAGCTTTCTTT,CASSGTMNTEAFF